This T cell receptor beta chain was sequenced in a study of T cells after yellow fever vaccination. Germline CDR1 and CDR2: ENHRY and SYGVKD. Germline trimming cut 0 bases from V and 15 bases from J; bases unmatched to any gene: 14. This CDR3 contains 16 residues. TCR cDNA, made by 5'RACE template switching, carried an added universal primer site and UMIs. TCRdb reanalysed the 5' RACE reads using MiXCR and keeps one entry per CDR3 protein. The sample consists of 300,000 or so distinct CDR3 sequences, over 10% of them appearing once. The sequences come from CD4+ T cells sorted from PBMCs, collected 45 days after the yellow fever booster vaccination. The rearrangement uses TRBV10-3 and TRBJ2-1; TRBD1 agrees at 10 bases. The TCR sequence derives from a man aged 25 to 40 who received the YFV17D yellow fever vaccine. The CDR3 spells CAISESGGQGTTEWFF. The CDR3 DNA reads TGTGCCATCAGTGAGTCAGGGGGACAGGGGACGACCGAGTGGTTCTTC.